A selection of T cell receptor beta chains follows, all from one sample in a study of cytomegalovirus exposure and HLA in healthy donors. Libraries were prepared by immunoSEQ multiplex PCR; TCRdb keeps only in-frame clonotypes and omits some of them. This table holds approximately 170,000 clones, around 78% found once. The specimen was PBMCs. The receptors here all came from a man aged 35 to 55 in good health and CMV-seronegative. Both conserved end residues are part of each CDR3. D genes are given only for firm matches. Size tells how often a clone was seen (once, few, many) or the class of an expanded clone, and some rows leave it out.

abundance	len	j_gene	d_gene	v_gene	CDR3nt	CDR3aa
-	16	TRBJ1-2	TRBD1	TRBV27	TGTGCCAGCAGTTCCTTAGGGACAGGGGGTAACTATGGCTACACCTTC	CASSSLGTGGNYGYTF
-	15	TRBJ2-1	-	TRBV29-1	TGCAGCGTTGAAGGTGTCGGGGTCTCCTACAATGAGCAGTTCTTC	CSVEGVGVSYNEQFF
-	14	TRBJ2-5	-	TRBV9	TGTGCCAGCAGCGTAGGGGGAGTACAAGAGACCCAGTACTTC	CASSVGGVQETQYF
-	15	TRBJ2-5	TRBD1	TRBV9	TGTGCCAGCAGCAGGACAGGGAACCCCTCAGAGACCCAGTACTTC	CASSRTGNPSETQYF
once	15	TRBJ2-1	TRBD2	TRBV6-1	TGTGCCAGCAGTGACGGCGGGAGGGCCTACAATGAGCAGTTCTTC	CASSDGGRAYNEQFF
-	14	TRBJ2-3	-	TRBV6-1	TGTGCCACCGCCACCGGGGACAATGGTAATACGCAGTATTTT	CATATGDNGNTQYF
once	15	TRBJ2-7	TRBD1	TRBV5-1	TGCGCCAGCAGCTTGGTGACAGGGGGGCGGGACGAGCAGTACTTC	CASSLVTGGRDEQYF
-	15	TRBJ1-1	-	TRBV4-2	TGTGCCAGCAGCCAAGTTGGCGGGACGAACACTGAAGCTTTCTTT	CASSQVGGTNTEAFF
-	15	TRBJ2-2	-	TRBV14	TGTGCCAGCAGCCTCGACCTAGTACGCGCCGGGGAGCTGTTTTTT	CASSLDLVRAGELFF
-	15	TRBJ2-7	TRBD1	TRBV15	TGTGCCACCAGCGGGGGGACAGGGAGCTCCTACGAGCAGTACTTC	CATSGGTGSSYEQYF
-	17	TRBJ1-6	TRBD1	TRBV7-8	TGTGCCAGCAGCTCGGGACAGGGGAACTCCTATAATTCACCCCTCCACTTT	CASSSGQGNSYNSPLHF
-	13	TRBJ2-5	-	TRBV7-5	TGTGTCAGAAGCCCGGGACAGAGAGAGACCCAGTACTTC	CVRSPGQRETQYF
once	15	TRBJ2-2	-	TRBV9	TGTGCCAGCAGCCCCCGGGGAGCGAACACCGGGGAGCTGTTTTTT	CASSPRGANTGELFF
-	15	TRBJ1-5	-	TRBV27	TGTGCCAGCAGTTATCCGGGGGGTCCCAATCAGCCCCAGCATTTT	CASSYPGGPNQPQHF
-	14	TRBJ2-2	-	TRBV5-1	TGCGCCAGCAGCTTGGGACAAAACACCGGGGAGCTGTTTTTT	CASSLGQNTGELFF
-	13	TRBJ2-1	-	TRBV11-3	TGTGCCAGCAGCTTTCAGGGGCGCGATGAGCAGTTCTTC	CASSFQGRDEQFF
-	15	TRBJ2-2	TRBD1	TRBV28	TGTGCCAGCAGTTTTCTCGGGACAGGCACCGGGGAGCTGTTTTTT	CASSFLGTGTGELFF
-	15	TRBJ1-5	-	TRBV28	TGTGCCAGCAGTTTTGGCGGCCTTAGCAATCAGCCCCAGCATTTT	CASSFGGLSNQPQHF
few	18	TRBJ1-5	TRBD1	TRBV2	TGTGCCAGCGCTGGGGGACAGGGGAACGGTGAGGGCAATCAGCCCCAGCATTTT	CASAGGQGNGEGNQPQHF
-	14	TRBJ2-5	TRBD1	TRBV7-9	TGTGCCAGCAGCTTGGCGGACAGGAAGAAGACCCAGTACTTC	CASSLADRKKTQYF
once	13	TRBJ1-2	-	TRBV7-3	TGTGCCAGCAGCCGAGGGAACAGTTGGGGCTACACCTTC	CASSRGNSWGYTF
-	14	TRBJ2-7	-	TRBV19	TGTGCCAGTAAAAAAGGACACAACTTCTACGAGCAGTACTTC	CASKKGHNFYEQYF
-	15	TRBJ1-2	TRBD1	TRBV30	TGTGCCTGGAGTCTTCCCGGGACAGGGGTGTATGGCTACACCTTC	CAWSLPGTGVYGYTF
-	14	TRBJ2-7	-	TRBV9	TGTGCCAGCAGCGTAGGAGGCGGAACCTACGAGCAGTACTTC	CASSVGGGTYEQYF
-	15	TRBJ2-4	TRBD2	TRBV6-1	TGTGCCAGCAGTGAAAGTGTAGGACTAGATGTCAGTCAGTACTTC	CASSESVGLDVSQYF
few	15	TRBJ2-3	TRBD1	TRBV2	TGTGCCAGCAGCGCCGGACAGGGGGCAGGAGATACGCAGTATTTT	CASSAGQGAGDTQYF
few	14	TRBJ1-5	-	TRBV2	TGTGCCAGCAGGCAGGGGTTCGATGCCCAGCCCCAGCATTTT	CASRQGFDAQPQHF
-	12	TRBJ1-5	-	TRBV2	TGTGCCAGCAGTGGGCCGGGTCAGCCCCAGCATTTT	CASSGPGQPQHF
-	15	TRBJ2-2	-	TRBV18	TGTGCCAGCTCACCACGGACAGCGAACACCGGGGAGCTGTTTTTT	CASSPRTANTGELFF
-	15	TRBJ1-5	-	TRBV4-1	TGCGCCAGCAGCCGGTTGACAGGCCCCAATCAGCCCCAGCATTTT	CASSRLTGPNQPQHF
-	15	TRBJ1-5	-	TRBV27	TGTGCCAGCAGCCTAGGGGCAGGCGGCAATCAGCCCCAGCATTTT	CASSLGAGGNQPQHF
-	16	TRBJ1-5	TRBD1	TRBV9	TGTGCCAGCAGCGTGGGAATACAGGGGCCGAATCAGCCCCAGCATTTT	CASSVGIQGPNQPQHF
-	16	TRBJ1-5	-	TRBV6-5	TGTGCCAGCAGTTATCTGGCAGGGGTATTGGGGCAGCCCCAGCATTTT	CASSYLAGVLGQPQHF
-	14	TRBJ2-1	TRBD2	TRBV27	TGTGCCAGCAGTGACGTGAGGGTAGCGGGTGAGCAGTTCTTC	CASSDVRVAGEQFF
once	14	TRBJ1-2	-	TRBV28	TGTGCCAGCAGTTTCCGGTCGGTCGACTATGGCTACACCTTC	CASSFRSVDYGYTF
-	15	TRBJ2-2	TRBD1	TRBV28	TGTGCCAGCAGGGCCGGGACAGGGTGGGCCGGGGAGCTGTTTTTT	CASRAGTGWAGELFF
-	16	TRBJ1-5	TRBD1	TRBV7-2	TGTGCCAGCAGCTTAGGGGACAGGGGAAGGAATCAGCCCCAGCATTTT	CASSLGDRGRNQPQHF
-	14	TRBJ2-1	TRBD1	TRBV5-1	TGCGCCAGCAGCCTCGGGACAGGGGGCAATGAGCAGTTCTTC	CASSLGTGGNEQFF
once	17	TRBJ2-5	TRBD2	TRBV10-1	TGCGCCAGCAGTGAGTCGTCTAGCGGGAGGGGTTGGGAGACCCAGTACTTC	CASSESSSGRGWETQYF
-	14	TRBJ2-2	-	TRBV19	TGTGCCAGTAGTATAGATGAGGGCACCGGGGAGCTGTTTTTT	CASSIDEGTGELFF
-	17	TRBJ2-1	TRBD2	TRBV2	TGTGCCAGCAGTGGGCTGGCTAGCGGGAGGGCCTACAATGAGCAGTTCTTC	CASSGLASGRAYNEQFF
-	12	TRBJ2-7	TRBD1	TRBV30	TGTGCCTGGGCATGGGACAGGGGACTGGAGTACTTC	CAWAWDRGLEYF
-	14	TRBJ2-3	-	TRBV7-3	TGTGCCAGCAGCTTAGCGGGCTACACAGATACGCAGTATTTT	CASSLAGYTDTQYF
-	16	TRBJ2-2	-	TRBV7-9	TGTTCCAGCAGCCATCTAGGACAACCGAACACCGGGGAGCTGTTTTTT	CSSSHLGQPNTGELFF
once	15	TRBJ2-1	-	TRBV27	TGTGCCAGCAGTTCAGGTCAGGCCTATTACAATGAGCAGTTCTTC	CASSSGQAYYNEQFF